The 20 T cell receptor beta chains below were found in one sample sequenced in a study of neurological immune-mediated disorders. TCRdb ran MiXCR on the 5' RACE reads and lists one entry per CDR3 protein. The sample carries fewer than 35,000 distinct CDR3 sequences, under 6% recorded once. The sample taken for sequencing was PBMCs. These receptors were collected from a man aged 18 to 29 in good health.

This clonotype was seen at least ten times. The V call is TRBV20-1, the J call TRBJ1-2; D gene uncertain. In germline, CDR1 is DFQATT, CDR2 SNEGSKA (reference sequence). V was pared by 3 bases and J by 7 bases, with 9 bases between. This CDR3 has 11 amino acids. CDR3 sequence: CSASELSGYTF. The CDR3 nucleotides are TGCAGTGCTAGCGAGTTATCTGGCTACACCTTC.

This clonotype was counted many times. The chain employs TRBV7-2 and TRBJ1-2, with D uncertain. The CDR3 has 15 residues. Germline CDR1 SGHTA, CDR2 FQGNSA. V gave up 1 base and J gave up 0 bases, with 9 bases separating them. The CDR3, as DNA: TGTGCCAGCAGCTTAGATACGGCTTCTAACTATGGCTACACCTTC. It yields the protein CASSLDTASNYGYTF.

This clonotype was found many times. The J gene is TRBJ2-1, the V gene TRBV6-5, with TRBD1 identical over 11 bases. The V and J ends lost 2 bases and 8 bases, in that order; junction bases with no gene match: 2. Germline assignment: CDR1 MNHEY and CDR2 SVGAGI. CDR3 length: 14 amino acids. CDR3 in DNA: TGTGCCAGCAGTTACGGGACAGGGGGTTATGAGCAGTTCTTC. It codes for CASSYGTGGYEQFF.

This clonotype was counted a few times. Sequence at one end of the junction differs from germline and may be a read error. CDR3 DNA sequence: TGCAGGGCTAATGAGGACCTGAACACTGAAGCTTTCTTT. It yields the protein CRANEDLNTEAFF. The genes are TRBV20-1 and TRBJ1-1; D remains unclear. There are 13 residues in the CDR3. From germline, CDR1 is DFQATT and CDR2 SNEGSKA (reference sequence).

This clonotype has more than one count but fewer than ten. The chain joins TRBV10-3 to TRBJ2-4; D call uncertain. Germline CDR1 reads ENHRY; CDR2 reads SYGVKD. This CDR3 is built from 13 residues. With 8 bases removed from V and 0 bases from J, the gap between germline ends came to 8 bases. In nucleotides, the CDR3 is TGTGCCATCTGGGATCCAGCCAAAAACATTCAGTACTTC. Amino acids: CAIWDPAKNIQYF.

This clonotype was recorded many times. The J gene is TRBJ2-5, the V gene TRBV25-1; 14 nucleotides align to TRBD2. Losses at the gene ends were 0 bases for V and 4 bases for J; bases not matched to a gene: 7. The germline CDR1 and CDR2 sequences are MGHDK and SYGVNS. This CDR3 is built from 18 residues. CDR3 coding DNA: TGTGCCAGCAGTGAATACCCGCGCGGGACTAGCGGGGGAGAGACCCAGTACTTC. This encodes CASSEYPRGTSGGETQYF.

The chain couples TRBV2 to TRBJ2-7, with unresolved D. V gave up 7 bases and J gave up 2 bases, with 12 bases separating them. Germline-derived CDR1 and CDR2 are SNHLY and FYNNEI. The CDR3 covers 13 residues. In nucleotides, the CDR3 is TGTGCCAGCACGCAGTTCAAGGCCTACGAGCAGTACTTC. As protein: CASTQFKAYEQYF. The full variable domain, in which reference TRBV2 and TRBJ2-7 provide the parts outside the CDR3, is EPEVTQTPSHQVTQMGQEVILRCVPISNHLYFYWYRQILGQKVEFLVSFYNNEISEKSEIFDDQFSVERPDGSNFTLKIRSTKLEDSAMYFCASTQFKAYEQYFGPGTRLTVT.

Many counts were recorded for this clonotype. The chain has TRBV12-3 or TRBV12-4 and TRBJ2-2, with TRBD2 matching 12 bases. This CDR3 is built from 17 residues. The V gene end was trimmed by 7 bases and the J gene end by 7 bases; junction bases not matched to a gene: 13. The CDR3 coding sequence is TGTGCCAGCAACGACCTAGCGGGGGGGAGAAAGGGCGGGGAGCTGTTTTTT. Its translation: CASNDLAGGRKGGELFF.

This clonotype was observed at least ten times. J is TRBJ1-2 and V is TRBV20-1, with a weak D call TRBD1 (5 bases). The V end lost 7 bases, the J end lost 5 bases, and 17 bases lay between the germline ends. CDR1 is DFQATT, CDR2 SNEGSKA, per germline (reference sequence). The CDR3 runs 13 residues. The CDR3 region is CSVGGGVIYGYTF. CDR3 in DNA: TGCAGTGTTGGGGGGGGAGTCATTTATGGCTACACCTTC.

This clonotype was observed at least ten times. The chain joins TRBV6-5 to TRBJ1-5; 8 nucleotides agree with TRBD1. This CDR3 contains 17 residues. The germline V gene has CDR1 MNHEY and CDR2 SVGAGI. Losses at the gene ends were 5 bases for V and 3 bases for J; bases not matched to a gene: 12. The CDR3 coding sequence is TGTGCCAGCAGTCGGGGGACAGGACTCGGCCCCAATCAGCCCCAGCATTTT. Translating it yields CASSRGTGLGPNQPQHF.

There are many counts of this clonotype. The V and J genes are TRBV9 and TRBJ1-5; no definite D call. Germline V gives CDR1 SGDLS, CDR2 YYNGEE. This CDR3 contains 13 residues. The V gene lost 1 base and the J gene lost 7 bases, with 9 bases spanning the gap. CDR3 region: CASSVQDGQPQHF. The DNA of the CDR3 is TGTGCCAGCAGCGTACAGGATGGGCAGCCCCAGCATTTT.

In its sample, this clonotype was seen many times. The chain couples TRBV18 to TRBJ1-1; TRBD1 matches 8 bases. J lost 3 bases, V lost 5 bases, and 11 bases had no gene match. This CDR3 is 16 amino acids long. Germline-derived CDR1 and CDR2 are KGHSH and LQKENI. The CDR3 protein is CASSTWTGRADTEAFF. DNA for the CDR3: TGTGCCAGCTCAACTTGGACAGGGAGGGCGGACACTGAAGCTTTCTTT.

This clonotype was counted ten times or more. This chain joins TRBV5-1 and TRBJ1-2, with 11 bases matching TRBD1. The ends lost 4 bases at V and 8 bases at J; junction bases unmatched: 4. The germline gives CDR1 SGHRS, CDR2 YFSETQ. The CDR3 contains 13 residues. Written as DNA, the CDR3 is TGCGCCAGCAGCGTGGGACAGGGGGGCGGCTACACCTTC. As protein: CASSVGQGGGYTF.

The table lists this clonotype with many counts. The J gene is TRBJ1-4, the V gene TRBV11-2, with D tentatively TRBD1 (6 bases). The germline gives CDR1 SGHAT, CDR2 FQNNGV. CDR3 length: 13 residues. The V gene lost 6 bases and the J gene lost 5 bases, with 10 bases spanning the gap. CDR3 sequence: CASRGGGNEKLFF. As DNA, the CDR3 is TGTGCCAGCAGAGGGGGTGGCAATGAAAAACTGTTTTTT.

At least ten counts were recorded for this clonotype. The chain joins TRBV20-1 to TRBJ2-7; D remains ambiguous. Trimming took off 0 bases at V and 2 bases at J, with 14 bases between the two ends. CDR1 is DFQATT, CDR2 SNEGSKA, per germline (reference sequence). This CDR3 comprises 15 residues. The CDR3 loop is CSAREFGHTTYEQYF. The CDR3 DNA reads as TGCAGTGCTAGAGAGTTCGGTCACACGACCTACGAGCAGTACTTC.

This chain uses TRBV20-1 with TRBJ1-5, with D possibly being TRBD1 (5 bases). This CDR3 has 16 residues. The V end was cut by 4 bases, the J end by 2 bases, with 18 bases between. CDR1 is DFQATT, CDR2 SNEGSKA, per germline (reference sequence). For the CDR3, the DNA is TGCAGTGCTACCTCCCCTAGGGGTGCCGGCAATCAGCCCCAGCATTTT. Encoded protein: CSATSPRGAGNQPQHF.

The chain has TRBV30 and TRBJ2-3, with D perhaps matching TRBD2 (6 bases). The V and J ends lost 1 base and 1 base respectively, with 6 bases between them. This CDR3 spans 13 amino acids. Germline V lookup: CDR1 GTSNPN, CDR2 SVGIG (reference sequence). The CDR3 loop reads CAWSASGTDTQYF. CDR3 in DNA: TGTGCCTGGAGTGCTAGCGGCACAGATACGCAGTATTTT.

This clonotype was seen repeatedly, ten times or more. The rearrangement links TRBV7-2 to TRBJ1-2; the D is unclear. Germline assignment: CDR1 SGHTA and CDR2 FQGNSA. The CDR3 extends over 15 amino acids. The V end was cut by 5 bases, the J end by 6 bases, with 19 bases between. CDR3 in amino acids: CASSPRGRESDGYTF. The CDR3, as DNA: TGTGCCAGCAGCCCCCGAGGACGGGAGTCGGATGGCTACACCTTC.

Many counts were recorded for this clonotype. DNA for the CDR3: TGTGCCAGCAGTTACTCGACAGGGGTTCCAGATACGCAGTATTTT. This encodes CASSYSTGVPDTQYF. The rearrangement uses TRBV6-5 and TRBJ2-3; 8 nucleotides align to TRBD1. V lost 0 bases and J lost 4; bases outside the gene matches: 3. The CDR3 runs to 15 residues. Germline CDR1 MNHEY, CDR2 SVGAGI.

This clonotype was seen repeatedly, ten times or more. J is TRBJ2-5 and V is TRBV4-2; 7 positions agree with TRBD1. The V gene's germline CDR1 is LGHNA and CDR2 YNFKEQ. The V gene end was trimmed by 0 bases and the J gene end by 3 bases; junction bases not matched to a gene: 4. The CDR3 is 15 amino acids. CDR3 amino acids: CASSQDRGGEETQYF. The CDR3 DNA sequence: TGTGCCAGCAGCCAAGACCGAGGGGGCGAAGAGACCCAGTACTTC.